Shown below are 29 T cell receptor beta chains from a single sample sequenced in a study of T cell repertoires in cytomegalovirus infection. MiXCR, run by TCRdb on the reads, gives a single entry per CDR3 protein. The sample consists of some 280,000 distinct CDR3 sequences, around 13% of them appearing once. What was sequenced was PBMCs. These receptors were collected from a human donor in good health (CMV status not recorded). Some clones in this sample may be carry-over from other donors' samples.

This clonotype occurred many times. This chain uses TRBV6-1 with TRBJ2-2, with 7 bases identical to TRBD2. Germline CDR1 is MNHNS and CDR2 is SASEGT. J gave up 6 bases and V 6 bases, and 7 bases lay outside the gene matches. The CDR3 runs to 14 residues. This CDR3 reads CASRLGGGPGELFF. In DNA form, the CDR3 reads TGTGCCAGCAGATTGGGGGGAGGGCCCGGGGAGCTGTTTTTT.

CDR3: CASSYSGTPGFQYF. The CDR3 DNA sequence: TGTGCCAGCAGTTACTCGGGGACTCCGGGATTCCAGTACTTC. The V and J genes are TRBV6-8 and TRBJ2-7; the D gene is possibly TRBD2 (6 bases). CDR1 MNHGY and CDR2 SAAAGT come from the germline V gene. Trimming removed 0 bases at V and 10 bases at J, with 16 bases between. CDR3 length equals 14 residues.

This clonotype came up many times. The chain uses TRBV7-2 and TRBJ2-7, with D possibly being TRBD2 (6 bases). This CDR3 is 12 amino acids long. V gave up 4 bases and J gave up 3 bases, with 7 bases separating them. The germline V gene encodes CDR1 SGHTA and CDR2 FQGNSA. The CDR3 here is CASSYGGYEQYF. The CDR3 region has the DNA TGTGCCAGCAGCTACGGGGGCTACGAGCAGTACTTC.

This clonotype was seen ten or more times. CDR3 DNA: TGTGCCAGCAGTCCGCACAGGGCCATGAACACTGAAGCTTTCTTT. It is translated as CASSPHRAMNTEAFF. This chain uses TRBV28 with TRBJ1-1, with D maybe TRBD1 (6 bases). This CDR3 is 15 amino acids long. V gave up 5 bases and J gave up 0 bases, with 13 bases separating them. Germline CDR1 reads MDHEN; CDR2 reads SYDVKM.

This clonotype was seen repeatedly, ten times or more. The genes are TRBV7-6 and TRBJ2-7; 12 nucleotides agree with TRBD2. CDR3 size: 15 residues. V lost 6 bases and J lost 4; bases outside the gene matches: 7. The germline CDR1 and CDR2 sequences are SGHVS and FNYEAQ. CDR3 sequence (DNA): TGTGCCAGCAGTTTGACGGGACTAGCGGGTTACGAGCAGTACTTC. Amino acids: CASSLTGLAGYEQYF.

This clonotype has just a few counts. The CDR3, as DNA: TGTGCCAGCAGCCCCAGGGGCAATTCACCCCTCCACTTT. Protein sequence: CASSPRGNSPLHF. J is TRBJ1-6 and V is TRBV14, with D possibly matching TRBD1 (6 bases). The CDR3 spans 13 residues. The germline V gene has CDR1 SGHDN and CDR2 FVKESK. V dropped 4 bases and J dropped 7 bases, with 8 bases sitting between them. Full variable domain (remainder filled in from reference TRBV14 and TRBJ1-6): EAGVTQFPSHSVIEKGQTVTLRCDPISGHDNLYWYRRVMGKEIKFLLHFVKESKQDESGMPNNRFLAERTGGTYSTLKVQPAELEDSGVYFCASSPRGNSPLHFGNGTRLTVT.

This clonotype was recorded at least ten times. CDR3 coding DNA: TGTGCCAGCAGCTTTCGTGGGACAGGGGGCAGCTCCTATAATTCACCCCTCCACTTT. This gives the protein CASSFRGTGGSSYNSPLHF. The chain employs TRBV5-4 and TRBJ1-6; 12 positions agree with TRBD1. The length of the CDR3 is 19 residues. Germline lookup yields CDR1 SGHNT and CDR2 YYREEE (reference sequence). The junction had 6 bases not matched to a gene; V was cut back by 2 bases and J by 0 bases.

The genes are TRBV7-2 and TRBJ2-7, with 7 positions matching TRBD1. The CDR3 is 14 amino acids. CDR1 and CDR2 from the germline V gene are SGHTA and FQGNSA. V dropped 6 bases and J dropped 4; count of bases not matched to a gene: 9. The CDR3 loop reads CASRRQGKTYEQYF. The CDR3 DNA reads TGTGCCAGCAGAAGACAGGGCAAAACATACGAGCAGTACTTC. Variable domain in full (rest from reference TRBV7-2 and TRBJ2-7): GAGVSQSPSNKVTEKGKDVELRCDPISGHTALYWYRQSLGQGLEFLIYFQGNSAPDKSGLPSDRFSAERTGGSVSTLTIQRTQQEDSAVYLCASRRQGKTYEQYFGPGTRLTVT.

The table lists this clonotype with many counts. The chain combines TRBV7-9 with TRBJ1-1; the D gene is possibly TRBD1 (6 bases). The V and J ends lost 5 bases and 1 base respectively, with 14 bases between them. Germline V gene data show CDR1 as SEHNR and CDR2 as FQNEAQ (reference sequence). The CDR3 spans 15 residues. CDR3 sequence reads: CASSPETGQNTEAFF. The CDR3 coding sequence is TGTGCCAGCAGCCCGGAGACAGGACAGAACACTGAAGCTTTCTTT.

This clonotype occurred many times. The chain has TRBV7-2 and TRBJ2-5; no clear D. The V and J ends lost 5 bases and 1 base respectively, with 11 bases between them. CDR3 size: 14 residues. CDR1 SGHTA and CDR2 FQGNSA come from the germline V gene. CDR3 sequence reads: CASSPLRLQETQYF. Written as DNA, the CDR3 is TGTGCCAGCAGCCCCCTGCGGCTCCAAGAGACCCAGTACTTC.

On this clonotype: A much more abundant neighbour one base away suggests this may be a read error. This sequence joins TRBV12-3 or TRBV12-4 and TRBJ2-7; D is unresolved. The ends were cut back, 3 bases at V and 4 bases at J, with 10 bases in the middle. The CDR3 has 13 amino acids. The CDR3, as DNA: TGTGCCAGCAGTTTTTTCAGAACTTACGAGCAGTACTTC. The encoded protein is CASSFFRTYEQYF.

This clonotype came up many times. V usage is TRBV7-2 and J usage is TRBJ2-7, with 7 bases aligning to TRBD1. Trimming removed 5 bases from V and 0 bases from J; junction bases left unmatched: 10. There are 16 residues in the CDR3. Germline-derived CDR1 and CDR2 are SGHTA and FQGNSA. The CDR3 spells CASSLRGTASSYEQYF. In nucleotides, the CDR3 is TGTGCCAGCAGCCTCAGGGGGACAGCGAGCTCCTACGAGCAGTACTTC.

The chain couples TRBV2 to TRBJ2-1; a weak D match, TRBD2 (6 bases). Germline V gene data show CDR1 as SNHLY and CDR2 as FYNNEI. This CDR3 has 16 residues. Trimming removed 7 bases from V and 4 bases from J, with 20 bases in between. The CDR3 DNA follows: TGTGCCAGCACCCAGGGAGGCGGGACTTTGTACAATGAGCAGTTCTTC. Protein: CASTQGGGTLYNEQFF.

This clonotype was recorded at least ten times. The chain's CDR3 is CASSLSGSSYEQYF. CDR3 DNA sequence: TGTGCCAGCAGCCTTAGCGGGAGCTCCTACGAGCAGTACTTC. The V and J genes are TRBV7-2 and TRBJ2-7; 9 bases agree with TRBD2. The germline V gene encodes CDR1 SGHTA and CDR2 FQGNSA. The CDR3 totals 14 residues. J gave up 0 bases and V 5 bases, and 2 bases lay outside the gene matches.

This clonotype was counted ten times or more. The genes are TRBV7-2 and TRBJ2-7; no definite D call. CDR1 is SGHTA and CDR2 is FQGNSA in the germline V gene. This CDR3 region has 15 residues. Trimming cost V 1 base and J 0 bases, with 10 bases left between them. CDR3 bases: TGTGCCAGCAGCTTAGAGGACGGCAGCTCCTACGAGCAGTACGTC. It specifies CASSLEDGSSYEQYV.

This clonotype was found a few times. As DNA, the CDR3 is TGCGCCAGCAGCTCACTAGCGGGAGTGCTCAATGAGCAGTTCTTC. This codes for CASSSLAGVLNEQFF. This sequence joins TRBV5-1 and TRBJ2-1, with 11 bases aligning to TRBD2. Germline CDR1 is SGHRS and CDR2 is YFSETQ. This CDR3 has 15 amino acids. J gave up 6 bases and V 3 bases, and 5 bases lay outside the gene matches.

This clonotype was counted many times. This chain uses TRBV7-2 with TRBJ2-3; 10 bases agree with TRBD2. This CDR3 has 16 residues. Germline CDR1 and CDR2: SGHTA and FQGNSA. V shed 4 bases, J shed 4 bases, and the junction held 8 bases outside the gene matches. The CDR3 spells CASSSLSGRASDTQYF. The CDR3, as DNA: TGTGCCAGCAGCTCCCTAAGCGGGAGGGCCTCAGATACGCAGTATTTT.

The chain joins TRBV2 to TRBJ2-3; TRBD2 is a possible D gene (6 bases). The V and J ends lost 8 bases and 2 bases respectively, with 20 bases between them. The CDR3 runs to 16 residues. Germline CDR1 SNHLY, CDR2 FYNNEI. The CDR3 DNA is TGTGCCAGCTGGTCCCCCGTAGCGGCTACCACAGATACGCAGTATTTT. It is translated as CASWSPVAATTDTQYF.

This clonotype has a count of ten or more. This chain uses TRBV7-2 with TRBJ2-7, with D possibly matching TRBD2 (6 bases). The germline CDR1 and CDR2 sequences are SGHTA and FQGNSA. V dropped 3 bases and J dropped 0 bases, with 12 bases sitting between them. The CDR3 length is 15 residues. The CDR3: CASSLVRGSSYEQYF. As DNA, the CDR3 is TGTGCCAGCAGCTTGGTACGGGGGAGCTCCTACGAGCAGTACTTC. The complete variable domain, with remaining parts taken from reference TRBV7-2 and TRBJ2-7, reads GAGVSQSPSNKVTEKGKDVELRCDPISGHTALYWYRQSLGQGLEFLIYFQGNSAPDKSGLPSDRFSAERTGGSVSTLTIQRTQQEDSAVYLCASSLVRGSSYEQYFGPGTRLTVT.

CDR3 protein: CASNHWAESNQPQHF. CDR3 sequence (DNA): TGTGCCAGTAACCATTGGGCCGAGAGCAATCAGCCCCAGCATTTT. The V gene is TRBV19, the J gene TRBJ1-5; D remains ambiguous. The V end lost 7 bases, the J end lost 1 base, and 14 bases lay between the germline ends. Per the germline V gene, CDR1 is LNHDA and CDR2 is SQIVND (reference sequence). This CDR3 spans 15 amino acids.

This clonotype was counted ten times or more. CDR3 DNA sequence: TGTGCCAGCAGACATAGCGGGAGGGTGTATGAGCAGTTCTTC. Translation: CASRHSGRVYEQFF. The genes are TRBV7-2 and TRBJ2-1; TRBD2 aligns across 11 bases. This CDR3 has 14 residues. Germline values: CDR1 SGHTA, CDR2 FQGNSA. Trimming took 6 bases from V and 8 from J; bases not matched to a gene: 6.

This clonotype has ten or more counts. The CDR3 DNA follows: TGCGCCAGCAGCTTGGAGGGGAGACTCTCTGGAAACACCATATATTTT. The encoded protein is CASSLEGRLSGNTIYF. This chain links TRBV5-1 with TRBJ1-3; possibly TRBD1 for D (5 bases). Germline CDR1 and CDR2: SGHRS and YFSETQ. This CDR3 region has 16 residues. V lost 0 bases, J lost 0 bases, and 10 bases lay in between. The variable domain in full, completed from reference TRBV5-1 and TRBJ1-3, reads KAGVTQTPRYLIKTRGQQVTLSCSPISGHRSVSWYQQTPGQGLQFLFEYFSETQRNKGNFPGRFSGRQFSNSRSEMNVSTLELGDSALYLCASSLEGRLSGNTIYFGEGSWLTVV.

This clonotype appeared many times. The chain couples TRBV7-2 to TRBJ2-5; weak D call: TRBD1 (6 bases). This CDR3 has 16 amino acids. CDR1 and CDR2 (germline): SGHTA, FQGNSA. The V end was cut by 4 bases, the J end by 1 base, with 16 bases between. This CDR3 is CASSSLAGAPQETQYF. DNA of the CDR3: TGTGCCAGCAGCTCCCTGGCAGGGGCGCCCCAAGAGACCCAGTACTTC.

The chain has TRBV29-1 and TRBJ2-5, with 10 bases identical to TRBD2. CDR3 length: 13 amino acids. CDR1 and CDR2 (germline): SQVTM, ANQGSEA. V was clipped by 6 bases and J by 2 bases; unmatched bases: 3. The CDR3 region is CSVRTSGQETQYF. The CDR3 bases are TGCAGCGTCCGGACTAGCGGACAAGAGACCCAGTACTTC.

This clonotype was counted ten times or more. The chain is built from TRBV4-1 and TRBJ1-4; D may be TRBD1 (5 bases). The V and J ends lost 5 bases and 0 bases respectively, with 10 bases between them. CDR3 size: 15 residues. Germline loops: CDR1 MGHRA, CDR2 YSYEKL. CDR3 DNA sequence: TGCGCCAGCAGCACGAGGGGAGCAACTAATGAAAAACTGTTTTTT. It translates to CASSTRGATNEKLFF.

The chain combines TRBV4-3 with TRBJ1-4; no clear D. Germline V gives CDR1 LGHNA, CDR2 YSLEER. The length of the CDR3 is 17 residues. V was shortened by 1 base and J by 2 bases, with 14 bases between the two germline ends. DNA for the CDR3: TGCGCCAGCAGCCAAGGGGGTGGAGGGAGGACTAATGAAAAACTGTTTTTT. This encodes CASSQGGGGRTNEKLFF.

This clonotype was seen only once. A much larger clone is a single base away; this may be a read error. The V and J genes are TRBV24-1 and TRBJ2-1; TRBD1 aligns across 7 bases. This CDR3 has 14 amino acids. Germline V gives CDR1 KGHDR, CDR2 SFDVKD. CDR3 bases: TGTGTCACCAGTGAGAGACGACAGGGAAATGAGCAGTTCTTC. This translates into CVTSERRQGNEQFF.

Many counts were recorded for this clonotype. This sequence joins TRBV7-9 and TRBJ1-1; D is undetermined. Trimming removed 6 bases from V and 8 bases from J, with 10 bases in between. This CDR3 region has 11 residues. Germline V gene sequence: CDR1 SEHNR, CDR2 FQNEAQ (reference sequence). The CDR3 sequence is CASSYRAEAFF. CDR3 in DNA: TGTGCCAGCAGTTATCGGGCGGAAGCTTTCTTT. Looking up the rest from reference TRBV7-9 and TRBJ1-1 gives the full variable domain: DTGVSQNPRHKITKRGQNVTFRCDPISEHNRLYWYRQTLGQGPEFLTYFQNEAQLEKSRLLSDRFSAERPKGSFSTLEIQRTEQGDSAMYLCASSYRAEAFFGQGTRLTVV.

With respect to this clonotype: A read error may explain this, as a much larger clone is one base away. V is TRBV7-9 and J is TRBJ2-2, with 7 bases that match TRBD1. Germline CDR1 is SEHNR and CDR2 is FQNEAQ (reference sequence). This CDR3 region has 15 residues. CDR3: CDSSRDRDNTGELFF. The CDR3 DNA sequence: TGTGACAGCAGCCGGGACAGAGACAACACCGGGGAGCTGTTTTTT.